These T cell receptor beta chains were read from a single sample in a study of cytomegalovirus exposure and HLA in healthy donors. Produced via immunoSEQ multiplex PCR; TCRdb's table is partial and in-frame only. Of 160,000 or so clones detected, approximately 87% appear once; the ten largest clones hold roughly 1.3%. The sample taken for sequencing was PBMCs. The receptors come from a woman aged 30 to 39 in good health and CMV-seronegative. Each CDR3 is given with its conserved first and last residue. The D gene is left open where the match is weak. The size of a clone is reported for some rows only, either as once, few or many, or as a class for expanded clones.

d_call: NA; j_call: TRBJ2-1; v_call: TRBV5-6; clone_size: NA; cdr3_nt: TGTGCCACAGAGGGCCTCCCCAGCTCCTACAATGAGCAGTTCTTC; cdr3_aa: CATEGLPSSYNEQFF
d_call: TRBD1; j_call: TRBJ1-2; v_call: TRBV7-2; clone_size: few; cdr3_nt: TGTGCCAGCAGCTTAAGTGGGACAGGGGCCATCTTC; cdr3_aa: CASSLSGTGAIF
d_call: NA; j_call: TRBJ1-2; v_call: TRBV11-2; clone_size: NA; cdr3_nt: TGTGCCAGCAGCTTAATTGGACAGAAGGGCGGCTACACCTTC; cdr3_aa: CASSLIGQKGGYTF
d_call: NA; j_call: TRBJ2-7; v_call: TRBV7-9; clone_size: NA; cdr3_nt: TGTGCCAGCAGCTTACTACAGGGCTACGAGCAGTACTTC; cdr3_aa: CASSLLQGYEQYF
d_call: NA; j_call: TRBJ1-4; v_call: TRBV14; clone_size: NA; cdr3_nt: TGTGCCAGCAGCCCAGGGGCACGGTCCCGTGAAAAACTGTTTTTT; cdr3_aa: CASSPGARSREKLFF
d_call: NA; j_call: TRBJ1-6; v_call: TRBV6-1; clone_size: few; cdr3_nt: TGTGCCAGCAGTGAATGGAGGCAGGGAGGTTCACCCCTCCACTTT; cdr3_aa: CASSEWRQGGSPLHF
d_call: TRBD1; j_call: TRBJ1-5; v_call: TRBV7-9; clone_size: once; cdr3_nt: TGTGCCAGCAGCTTAGTTCCGGGACAGGGATTGCGCAATCAGCCCCAGCATTTT; cdr3_aa: CASSLVPGQGLRNQPQHF
d_call: TRBD1; j_call: TRBJ2-7; v_call: TRBV5-6; clone_size: NA; cdr3_nt: TGTGCCAGCAGGTCGACAGGGTCCTACGAGCAGTACTTC; cdr3_aa: CASRSTGSYEQYF
d_call: NA; j_call: TRBJ2-7; v_call: TRBV11-2; clone_size: NA; cdr3_nt: TGTGCCAGCCGAGGGTTCTCCCAGAACGAGCAGTACTTC; cdr3_aa: CASRGFSQNEQYF
d_call: NA; j_call: TRBJ1-1; v_call: TRBV7-9; clone_size: NA; cdr3_nt: TGTGCCAGCAGCTTAGGAGACTGGTCTGAAGCTTTCTTT; cdr3_aa: CASSLGDWSEAFF
d_call: NA; j_call: TRBJ2-5; v_call: TRBV2; clone_size: NA; cdr3_nt: TGTGCCAGCAGTGAAGTGCGGGGGCCCCAAGAGACCCAGTACTTC; cdr3_aa: CASSEVRGPQETQYF
d_call: TRBD1; j_call: TRBJ2-7; v_call: TRBV29-1; clone_size: NA; cdr3_nt: TGCAGCGTTGTGACAGGGTACGAGCAGTACTTC; cdr3_aa: CSVVTGYEQYF
d_call: TRBD1; j_call: TRBJ1-2; v_call: TRBV29-1; clone_size: NA; cdr3_nt: TGCAGCGTTGGACAGGGGGCGGGTATGGGCTACACCTTC; cdr3_aa: CSVGQGAGMGYTF
d_call: TRBD1; j_call: TRBJ2-1; v_call: TRBV7-6; clone_size: NA; cdr3_nt: TGTGCCAGCAGCGCAGGGGGACAGTCCTACAATGAGCAGTTCTTC; cdr3_aa: CASSAGGQSYNEQFF
d_call: NA; j_call: TRBJ2-7; v_call: TRBV10-1; clone_size: NA; cdr3_nt: TGCGCCAGCAGTGAAAGACAGAAGGGCTACGAGCAGTACTTC; cdr3_aa: CASSERQKGYEQYF
d_call: TRBD1; j_call: TRBJ1-6; v_call: TRBV10-1; clone_size: NA; cdr3_nt: TGCGCCAGCAGTTGGGACAGGGGCGGTCATTATAATTCACCCCTCCACTTT; cdr3_aa: CASSWDRGGHYNSPLHF
d_call: NA; j_call: TRBJ1-6; v_call: TRBV19; clone_size: NA; cdr3_nt: TGTGCCAGTAGCAGGACAGTCGGTAATTCACCCCTCCACTTT; cdr3_aa: CASSRTVGNSPLHF
d_call: TRBD1; j_call: TRBJ1-1; v_call: TRBV11-2; clone_size: once; cdr3_nt: TGTGCCAGCAGCTCTGGACAGGGCTCGTACTACCACACTGAAGCTTTCTTT; cdr3_aa: CASSSGQGSYYHTEAFF
d_call: NA; j_call: TRBJ2-5; v_call: TRBV2; clone_size: NA; cdr3_nt: TGTGCCAGCAGTGAGAGTCAATACCAAGAGACCCAGTACTTC; cdr3_aa: CASSESQYQETQYF
d_call: NA; j_call: TRBJ2-4; v_call: TRBV4-1; clone_size: NA; cdr3_nt: TGCGCCAGCAGCTCCGCCTCCGAGGAGCCGCCCCCCCTAAACATTCAGTACTTC; cdr3_aa: CASSSASEEPPPLNIQYF
d_call: NA; j_call: TRBJ2-1; v_call: TRBV14; clone_size: few; cdr3_nt: TGTGCCAGCAGCCGCGCACAGGGTACCACCTTCAATGAGCAGTTCTTC; cdr3_aa: CASSRAQGTTFNEQFF
d_call: NA; j_call: TRBJ1-1; v_call: TRBV10-3; clone_size: NA; cdr3_nt: TGTGCCATCAGTTCAACCTACAGGTTCTTTTTTATGAACACTGAAGCTTTCTTT; cdr3_aa: CAISSTYRFFFMNTEAFF
d_call: TRBD2; j_call: TRBJ2-5; v_call: TRBV9; clone_size: once; cdr3_nt: TGTGCCAGCAGCGAGGGGGGCGCTAGCGGGGGACAAGAGACCCAGTACTTC; cdr3_aa: CASSEGGASGGQETQYF
d_call: NA; j_call: TRBJ2-3; v_call: TRBV19; clone_size: NA; cdr3_nt: TGTGCCAGTAGTACGACTAGTTTAGCCTCTAGCACAGATACGCAGTATTTT; cdr3_aa: CASSTTSLASSTDTQYF
d_call: TRBD1; j_call: TRBJ1-1; v_call: TRBV25-1; clone_size: NA; cdr3_nt: TGTGCCAGCAGTCACGGGACAGGGGAGGCTTTCTTT; cdr3_aa: CASSHGTGEAFF
d_call: TRBD2; j_call: TRBJ2-7; v_call: TRBV2; clone_size: NA; cdr3_nt: TGTGCCACCCTCCGGAAAGGGACTAGCGGGGGTAACTCCTACGAGCAGTACTTC; cdr3_aa: CATLRKGTSGGNSYEQYF
d_call: NA; j_call: TRBJ2-2; v_call: TRBV27; clone_size: NA; cdr3_nt: TGTGCCAGCAGTTTTTGGCCGTTGACGAACACCGGGGAGCTGTTTTTT; cdr3_aa: CASSFWPLTNTGELFF
d_call: NA; j_call: TRBJ1-1; v_call: TRBV5-1; clone_size: NA; cdr3_nt: TGCGCCAGCAGCTTAGACAGGAACACTGAAGCTTTCTTT; cdr3_aa: CASSLDRNTEAFF
d_call: TRBD2; j_call: TRBJ2-7; v_call: TRBV2; clone_size: NA; cdr3_nt: TGTGCCAGCAGTGAGGGCTCGCGGGGGGGAGCCTACGAGCAGTACTTC; cdr3_aa: CASSEGSRGGAYEQYF
d_call: TRBD1; j_call: TRBJ1-6; v_call: TRBV4-1; clone_size: few; cdr3_nt: TGCGCCAGCAGCCAAGATCCTGGCAGGGGGGACCCACCCCTCCACTTT; cdr3_aa: CASSQDPGRGDPPLHF